The 30 T cell receptor beta chains below were found in one sample sequenced in a study of shared clonotypes between healthy human individuals. Only in-frame clones appear in the TCRdb table, and some are missing; sequencing was by immunoSEQ multiplex PCR. The repertoire holds about 480,000 clones, approximately 85% seen once, with roughly 13% in the top ten. Sequenced: PBMCs. The source is a middle-aged woman in good health. Some clones in this sample may be carry-over from other donors' samples.

This rearrangement joins TRBV27 to TRBJ2-7; D possibly corresponds to TRBD1 (7 bases). Trimming left V 4 bases short and J 3 bases short, with 16 bases between. The CDR3 has 15 residues. CDR1 is MNHEY, CDR2 SMNVEV, per germline (reference sequence). The CDR3 DNA sequence: TGTGCCAGCAGTTACAGGGGCAGGGGGGACTACGAGCAGTACTTC. Translated: CASSYRGRGDYEQYF.

The chain joins TRBV7-2 to TRBJ1-5; perhaps TRBD1 as D (5 bases). The V end was cut by 3 bases, the J end by 9 bases, with 15 bases between. The CDR3 spans 14 residues. The germline V gene encodes CDR1 SGHTA and CDR2 FQGNSA. CDR3 sequence reads: CASSFGDRISPQHF. CDR3 nucleotides: TGTGCCAGCAGCTTTGGAGACAGAATTTCGCCCCAGCATTTT.

The CDR3 sequence is CASSGGGEQFF. DNA for the CDR3: TGTGCCAGCAGTGGGGGGGGTGAGCAGTTCTTC. The chain has TRBV6-4 and TRBJ2-1; TRBD2 matches at 7 bases. J gave up 9 bases and V 4 bases, and 0 bases lay outside the gene matches. CDR1 MRHNA and CDR2 SNTAGT come from the germline V gene. This CDR3 comprises 11 residues.

The chain recombines TRBV7-9 with TRBJ2-3; D gene unclear. CDR1 and CDR2 from the germline V gene are SEHNR and FQNEAQ (reference sequence). The CDR3 consists of 14 residues. V gave up 5 bases and J gave up 8 bases, with 17 bases separating them. In nucleotides, the CDR3 is TGTGCCAGCAGCCCATACCTGGATGGCGGTACGCAGTATTTT. Translation gives CASSPYLDGGTQYF.

The chain employs TRBV2 and TRBJ2-5; 8 bases line up with TRBD1. The ends lost 7 bases at V and 4 bases at J; junction bases unmatched: 14. The germline gives CDR1 SNHLY, CDR2 FYNNEI. CDR3 length: 16 residues. In nucleotides, the CDR3 is TGTGCCAGCACAAGGGGAGACAGGGGAAAGGGAGAGACCCAGTACTTC. This encodes CASTRGDRGKGETQYF.

The genes are TRBV19 and TRBJ2-7; no firm D call. Germline lookup yields CDR1 LNHDA and CDR2 SQIVND (reference sequence). Between the trimmed V and J ends, which lost 3 bases and 2 bases, there was a span of 11 bases. CDR3 length: 14 residues. The CDR3 is CASSIDTQTYEQYF. The CDR3 DNA follows: TGTGCCAGTAGTATCGACACCCAGACCTACGAGCAGTACTTC. The full variable domain, completed using reference TRBV19 and TRBJ2-7, is DGGITQSPKYLFRKEGQNVTLSCEQNLNHDAMYWYRQDPGQGLRLIYYSQIVNDFQKGDIAEGYSVSREKKESFPLTVTSAQKNPTAFYLCASSIDTQTYEQYFGPGTRLTVT.

This chain connects TRBV6-1 to TRBJ2-7, with D unclear. The V end lost 2 bases, the J end lost 3 bases, and 5 bases lay between the germline ends. The CDR3 sequence is 12 residues long. CDR1 is MNHNS and CDR2 is SASEGT in the germline V gene. The CDR3 DNA sequence: TGTGCCAGCAGTGAAAAGGGCTACGAGCAGTACTTC. Its protein product is CASSEKGYEQYF.

This clone was detected ten times or more. The chain couples TRBV6-4 to TRBJ2-1; D might be TRBD2 (6 bases). The germline gives CDR1 MRHNA, CDR2 SNTAGT. The CDR3 is made up of 14 amino acids. V lost 0 bases and J lost 7, with 10 bases in between. The CDR3 sequence: CASSDSREANEQFF. In DNA form, the CDR3 reads TGTGCCAGCAGTGACTCGCGGGAAGCGAATGAGCAGTTCTTC.

The chain has TRBV2 and TRBJ2-7, with 14 bases aligning to TRBD2. CDR3 size: 15 residues. Germline trimming cut 6 bases from V and 6 bases from J; bases unmatched to any gene: 7. Per the germline V gene, CDR1 is SNHLY and CDR2 is FYNNEI. The CDR3 coding sequence is TGTGCCAGCAGCCCCCGACTAGCGGGAGGGACCGAGCAGTACTTC. It is translated as CASSPRLAGGTEQYF.

The chain is built from TRBV18 and TRBJ2-7; TRBD1 or TRBD2 may be the D gene (7 bases each). Per the germline V gene, CDR1 is KGHSH and CDR2 is LQKENI. The CDR3 covers 10 residues. Trimming took off 9 bases at V and 10 bases at J, with 13 bases between the two ends. The CDR3 loop reads CARGGTVQYF. The CDR3 region has the DNA TGTGCCAGGGGAGGGACAGTACAGTACTTC. The full variable domain, in which reference TRBV18 and TRBJ2-7 provide the parts outside the CDR3, is NAGVMQNPRHLVRRRGQEARLRCSPMKGHSHVYWYRQLPEEGLKFMVYLQKENIIDESGMPKERFSAEFPKEGPSILRIQQVVRGDSAAYFCARGGTVQYFGPGTRLTVT.

V is TRBV6-1 and J is TRBJ2-7; 8 bases align to TRBD1. The J segment lost 5 bases and the V segment lost 7 bases, leaving 10 bases of the junction unmatched. Germline CDR1 and CDR2: MNHNS and SASEGT. CDR3 length equals 14 residues. CDR3: CASNSGTGRHEQYF. The CDR3 DNA reads as TGTGCCAGCAATTCCGGGACAGGTCGACACGAGCAGTACTTC.

Worth noting for this clone: The same CDR3 also results from other DNA sequences found in this sample. The CDR3 DNA sequence: TGTGCCAGCAGGGCTAGCGGGAGATACGAGCAGTACTTC. Translation gives CASRASGRYEQYF. This chain links TRBV6-5 with TRBJ2-7, with TRBD2 matching over 10 bases. The CDR3 sequence is 13 residues long. Germline V gene sequence: CDR1 MNHEY, CDR2 SVGAGI. The J segment lost 4 bases and the V segment lost 6 bases, leaving 3 bases of the junction unmatched.

This clone was detected a few times. This CDR3 is also generated by other DNA sequences in the sample. The V gene is TRBV7-2, the J gene TRBJ2-3, with D possibly being TRBD1 or TRBD2 (5 bases each). Germline V gene sequence: CDR1 SGHTA, CDR2 FQGNSA. CDR3 length equals 14 residues. V lost 3 bases to trimming and J lost 0 bases, with 7 bases between them. CDR3 loop: CASSFRDSTDTQYF. DNA of the CDR3: TGTGCCAGCAGCTTCCGGGACAGCACAGATACGCAGTATTTT.

V and J are TRBV28 and TRBJ2-7; TRBD1 matches at 7 bases. CDR3 length: 15 amino acids. V lost 6 bases to trimming and J lost 0 bases; unmatched junction nucleotides: 8. Germline CDR1 reads MDHEN; CDR2 reads SYDVKM. For the CDR3, the DNA is TGTGCCAGCAGCCCGACAGGGCTACTCTCCTACGAGCAGTACTTC. Its protein product is CASSPTGLLSYEQYF.

This clone was detected only a few times. The chain combines TRBV2 with TRBJ2-7; possibly TRBD2 for D (5 bases). Trimming shortened V by 7 bases and J by 4 bases, and 11 bases separated the two germline ends. Germline V gene sequence: CDR1 SNHLY, CDR2 FYNNEI. There are 12 residues in the CDR3. The DNA of the CDR3 is TGTGCCAGCATTCAAGAGGGATACGAGCAGTACTTC. Its protein product is CASIQEGYEQYF.

The chain couples TRBV5-4 to TRBJ2-7; TRBD1 matches at 8 bases. The V gene end was trimmed by 4 bases and the J gene end by 6 bases; junction bases not matched to a gene: 6. The CDR3 runs to 13 residues. Germline V gives CDR1 SGHNT, CDR2 YYREEE (reference sequence). The CDR3 reads CASSQDRVFEQYF. The DNA of the CDR3 is TGTGCCAGCAGCCAGGACAGGGTTTTCGAGCAGTACTTC.

This clone was seen a single time. The chain uses TRBV30 and TRBJ2-5; D is ambiguous. Germline values: CDR1 GTSNPN, CDR2 SVGIG (reference sequence). With 0 bases removed from V and 0 bases from J, the gap between germline ends came to 8 bases. The CDR3 runs to 14 residues. CDR3 amino acids: CAWSVFVHQETQYF. CDR3 in DNA: TGTGCCTGGAGTGTATTCGTGCACCAAGAGACCCAGTACTTC.

The chain carries TRBV28 and TRBJ2-1; D perhaps matches TRBD1 (5 bases). This CDR3 comprises 14 residues. Trimming removed 7 bases from V and 1 base from J, with 11 bases in between. Germline V gene sequence: CDR1 MDHEN, CDR2 SYDVKM. CDR3 DNA sequence: TGTGCCAGCATTAAGGGGATTTCCTACAATGAGCAGTTCTTC. Residues: CASIKGISYNEQFF.

The CDR3 coding sequence is TGTGCCAGCAGTGAAGCTTTGGCGGTTTCTGGCTACACCTTC. Protein: CASSEALAVSGYTF. J is TRBJ1-2 and V is TRBV25-1; no firm D call. The CDR3 is 14 amino acids. CDR1 MGHDK and CDR2 SYGVNS come from the germline V gene. The ends were cut back, 2 bases at V and 7 bases at J, with 14 bases in the middle.

This chain joins TRBV11-2 and TRBJ2-3; D is possibly TRBD1 or TRBD2 (5 bases each). V shed 10 bases and J shed 0 bases, with 17 bases lying between them. CDR1 is SGHAT and CDR2 is FQNNGV in the germline V gene. The CDR3 totals 15 residues. The CDR3 sequence: CATAPGTTSTDTQYF. The DNA of the CDR3 is TGTGCCACTGCTCCCGGGACGACAAGCACAGATACGCAGTATTTT.

The V and J genes are TRBV11-1 and TRBJ2-1; 7 bases line up with TRBD2. The J segment lost 0 bases and the V segment lost 1 base, leaving 6 bases of the junction unmatched. The CDR3 extends over 17 amino acids. Germline V gives CDR1 SGHAT, CDR2 FQDESV (reference sequence). CDR3 DNA sequence: TGTGCCAGCAGCTTAGGGTTAGCGGGCAGCTCCTACAATGAGCAGTTCTTC. Amino acids: CASSLGLAGSSYNEQFF.

V and J are TRBV7-6 and TRBJ2-1; D remains ambiguous. This CDR3 is 15 amino acids long. The germline V and J ends were trimmed by 0 bases and 6 bases, with 12 bases remaining between them. The germline CDR1 and CDR2 sequences are SGHVS and FNYEAQ. The CDR3 DNA reads as TGTGCCAGCAGCTTAGCGGGAATCCTGGGCAATGAGCAGTTCTTC. This gives the protein CASSLAGILGNEQFF.

The chain combines TRBV6-5 with TRBJ2-1, with TRBD1 as a possible D gene (6 bases). This CDR3 comprises 15 residues. The germline CDR1 and CDR2 sequences are MNHEY and SVGAGI. Trimming cost V 6 bases and J 5 bases, with 17 bases left between them. CDR3 nucleotide sequence: TGTGCCAGCAGCCAAGGGGGAATGACTAACAATGAGCAGTTCTTC. Translated, it gives CASSQGGMTNNEQFF.

CDR3 loop: CSVAGTYNEQFF. The CDR3, as DNA: TGCAGCGTTGCCGGGACTTACAATGAGCAGTTCTTC. The chain uses TRBV29-1 and TRBJ2-1, with D perhaps TRBD2 (6 bases). CDR3 length: 12 amino acids. The germline V gene encodes CDR1 SQVTM and CDR2 ANQGSEA. V was cut by 4 bases and J by 4 bases, with 8 bases left in between.

This rearrangement joins TRBV27 to TRBJ1-2, with D maybe TRBD1 (6 bases). V was pared by 2 bases and J by 4 bases, with 29 bases between. The CDR3 is 20 amino acids. CDR1 and CDR2 (germline): MNHEY, SMNVEV (reference sequence). The CDR3 DNA reads TGTGCCAGCAGTTTAAATTCCAGGGGTTATTTCCGGGGTGTGTTCTATGGCTACACCTTC. Amino acid sequence: CASSLNSRGYFRGVFYGYTF.

With respect to this clone: Distinct nucleotide sequences in the sample also encode this CDR3. This chain uses TRBV5-1 with TRBJ2-3; a possible D gene is TRBD2 (5 bases). V was cut by 0 bases and J by 4 bases, with 9 bases left in between. The germline CDR1 and CDR2 sequences are SGHRS and YFSETQ. The CDR3 spans 14 residues. In DNA form, the CDR3 reads TGCGCCAGCAGCTTGGGGCTAGCCTCAGATACGCAGTATTTT. Its protein is CASSLGLASDTQYF.

V usage is TRBV23-1 and J usage is TRBJ2-2; TRBD2 might be the D (5 bases). TRBV23-1 is sorted into the ORF group, with uncertain function. Trimming stripped 0 bases from V and 5 bases from J, with 7 bases between. The CDR3 has 14 amino acids. The CDR3 is CASSQSRDTGELFF. CDR3 in DNA: TGCGCCAGCAGTCAATCGAGGGATACCGGGGAGCTGTTTTTT.

The chain employs TRBV4-1 and TRBJ2-1, with D possibly TRBD2 on 6 matching bases. The V and J ends lost 0 bases and 6 bases respectively, with 18 bases between them. CDR3 size: 17 residues. The germline gives CDR1 MGHRA, CDR2 YSYEKL. CDR3 nucleotide sequence: TGCGCCAGCAGCCAAGAATCTCCCGGGACTTATAGCAATGAGCAGTTCTTC. It yields the protein CASSQESPGTYSNEQFF.

This clone has more than one count but fewer than ten. This chain joins TRBV19 and TRBJ1-5; no clear D gene. Trimming shortened V by 4 bases and J by 1 base, and 8 bases separated the two germline ends. CDR3 size: 14 residues. Germline CDR1 and CDR2: LNHDA and SQIVND (reference sequence). The CDR3 sequence: CASSTEASNQPQHF. The CDR3 DNA reads as TGTGCCAGTAGTACGGAGGCGAGCAATCAGCCCCAGCATTTT. Based on the CDR3 plus reference TRBV19 and TRBJ1-5, the full variable domain is DGGITQSPKYLFRKEGQNVTLSCEQNLNHDAMYWYRQDPGQGLRLIYYSQIVNDFQKGDIAEGYSVSREKKESFPLTVTSAQKNPTAFYLCASSTEASNQPQHFGDGTRLSIL.

A note on this clone: The sample carries other DNA sequences with the same CDR3. The CDR3 spells CSVVAGPKNIQYF. The DNA of the CDR3 is TGCAGCGTTGTGGCGGGGCCCAAAAACATTCAGTACTTC. The chain uses TRBV29-1 and TRBJ2-4, with D possibly TRBD2 on 6 matching bases. This CDR3 has 13 amino acids. CDR1 SQVTM and CDR2 ANQGSEA come from the germline V gene. Trimming took 4 bases from V and 2 from J, leaving 9 bases between them.